This T cell receptor (beta chain) was identified in a study of blood T cell repertoires in COVID-19. Study overall: PBMCs, B-cell-depleted T cells, or T cells were the source of the cDNA or gDNA that made up the material.

Trimming stripped 3 bases from V and 5 bases from J, with 11 bases between. The germline V gene encodes CDR1 SGDLS and CDR2 YYNGEE. The CDR3 has 13 amino acids. TCRdb keeps only in-frame clones here, not all; method: immunoSEQ multiplex PCR. This table holds over 80,000 clones, around 82% found once. The genes are TRBV9 and TRBJ1-1; D possibly corresponds to TRBD1 (6 bases). Material: peripheral blood. The sequence came from a woman aged 55-70 years with acute or convalescent COVID-19. The CDR3 bases are TGTGCCAGCAGCGGGCCAGGGGCAACTGAAGCTTTCTTT. Amino acid sequence: CASSGPGATEAFF.